The entry that follows covers one T cell receptor (beta chain) sequence. From germline, CDR1 is SEHNR and CDR2 FQNEAQ (reference sequence). Trimming cost V 6 bases and J 0 bases, with 23 bases left between them. The CDR3 length is 18 residues. These data are taken from a study of blood T cell repertoires in COVID-19. About the study: The samples span acute and convalescent COVID-19 from the United States, Italy and Spain.

Per the study methods: Amplification with reference gene primers provided the estimates of nucleated cell counts. Repertoires were generated with immunoSEQ multiplex PCR, while TCRdb's copy carries only in-frame clones and drops some. That table furnishes V, J and clone size, whereas the DNA furnished D and trimming. The sample gives roughly 300,000 clones, approximately 83% of which show up once; 4% to 5% is in the top ten. Those who participated ranged in age from roughly 18 to 90 years and resided in approximately 26 US areas. Allocation to cohorts depended on clinical history reported by the participants.

The sequencing input was PBMCs or T cells enriched from blood (not recorded which). The receptor was derived from a woman aged 40-49 years with acute COVID-19. The chain uses TRBV7-9 and TRBJ1-1, with D tentatively TRBD1 (6 bases). DNA for the CDR3: TGTGCCAGCAGAGTAGGAGGACAGCCCCACCTGTTGAACACTGAAGCTTTCTTT. Residues: CASRVGGQPHLLNTEAFF.